A single sample gave rise to the 8 T cell receptor beta chains below, sequenced in a study of shared clonotypes between healthy human individuals. Naive CD8 cells were CD45RO-negative, positively selected for CCR7, excluding terminally differentiated effector memory CD45RA+ cells. Some clones are missing from TCRdb's copy, which holds only in-frame ones; the method was immunoSEQ multiplex PCR. The sample has approximately 810,000 clones; around 92% are singletons. Sample: naive CD8+ T cells sorted from blood. The receptors shown here come from a man aged 25-45 years in good health.

This chain joins TRBV15 and TRBJ2-2; no firm D call. CDR3 length: 14 amino acids. Germline assignment: CDR1 LNHNV and CDR2 YYDKDF (reference sequence). Trimming took 3 bases from V and 7 from J, leaving 12 bases between them. The CDR3 region is CATSRPDPGGELFF. The CDR3 DNA follows: TGTGCCACCAGCAGGCCGGACCCCGGCGGGGAGCTGTTTTTT.

This clone has just one count. The rearrangement uses TRBV5-6 and TRBJ1-5, with D uncertain. From germline, CDR1 is SGHDT and CDR2 YYEEEE. Deletions cut 0 bases from V and 5 bases from J, with 9 bases between. This CDR3 is 14 amino acids long. The chain's CDR3 is CASSLVGSYQPQHF. For the CDR3, the DNA is TGTGCCAGCAGCTTGGTCGGAAGTTATCAGCCCCAGCATTTT.

V and J are TRBV9 and TRBJ2-7; TRBD2 aligns across 12 bases. The CDR3 is 16 residues long. After removal of 0 bases from V and 7 bases from J, the junction contained 8 bases not matched to a gene. Germline V lookup: CDR1 SGDLS, CDR2 YYNGEE. CDR3 region: CASSVAPTSGRDEQYF. The CDR3 nucleotides read TGTGCCAGCAGCGTAGCCCCGACTAGCGGGAGAGATGAGCAGTACTTC.

V usage is TRBV5-5 and J usage is TRBJ2-7; TRBD1 is a possible D gene (5 bases). Trimming removed 4 bases from V and 2 bases from J, with 19 bases in between. The CDR3 is made up of 16 amino acids. The germline V gene has CDR1 SGHKS and CDR2 YYEKEE (reference sequence). This chain's CDR3 is CASSLPTEFLTYEQYF. In DNA form, the CDR3 reads TGTGCCAGCAGCCTACCGACAGAGTTCTTAACCTACGAGCAGTACTTC.

The table lists this clone with a few counts. The genes are TRBV30 and TRBJ1-2; D perhaps matches TRBD1 (5 bases). This CDR3 comprises 13 residues. Germline values: CDR1 GTSNPN, CDR2 SVGIG (reference sequence). V lost 0 bases and J lost 8, with 13 bases in between. CDR3 coding DNA: TGTGCCTGGAGTGTAGGTAATTGGGACGGCTACACCTTC. Its protein product is CAWSVGNWDGYTF.

A word on this clone: Other DNA sequences in this sample translate to the same CDR3. This chain joins TRBV28 and TRBJ2-7, with 9 bases identical to TRBD1. The CDR3 spans 14 residues. CDR1 is MDHEN and CDR2 is SYDVKM in the germline V gene. Germline trimming cut 5 bases from V and 2 bases from J; bases unmatched to any gene: 4. For the CDR3, the DNA is TGTGCCAGCAGTCCGGGACAGGGAGCCTACGAGCAGTACTTC. This codes for CASSPGQGAYEQYF. Combining the CDR3 with reference TRBV28 and TRBJ2-7 gives the whole variable domain DVKVTQSSRYLVKRTGEKVFLECVQDMDHENMFWYRQDPGLGLRLIYFSYDVKMKEKGDIPEGYSVSREKKERFSLILESASTNQTSMYLCASSPGQGAYEQYFGPGTRLTVT.

This chain links TRBV15 with TRBJ2-3; 8 bases line up with TRBD2. Germline CDR1 and CDR2: LNHNV and YYDKDF (reference sequence). The ends lost 5 bases at V and 6 bases at J; junction bases unmatched: 7. The CDR3 runs 14 residues. The CDR3 sequence: CATSGSGNGDTQYF. DNA of the CDR3: TGTGCCACCAGCGGTAGCGGGAATGGGGATACGCAGTATTTT.

The gene calls are TRBV19 and TRBJ2-5; a possible D gene is TRBD2 (7 bases). The CDR3 covers 17 residues. Trimming stripped 7 bases from V and 5 bases from J, with 26 bases between. The V gene's germline CDR1 is LNHDA and CDR2 SQIVND (reference sequence). CDR3 region: CASMGGTSETWGETQYF. The CDR3 nucleotides are TGTGCCAGTATGGGGGGGACATCGGAGACCTGGGGCGAGACCCAGTACTTC. Filled out from reference TRBV19 and TRBJ2-5, the complete variable domain reads DGGITQSPKYLFRKEGQNVTLSCEQNLNHDAMYWYRQDPGQGLRLIYYSQIVNDFQKGDIAEGYSVSREKKESFPLTVTSAQKNPTAFYLCASMGGTSETWGETQYFGPGTRLLVL.